The clone carrying this T cell receptor (beta chain) was seen only once. Its specificity is not known. This entry belongs to a study of cytomegalovirus exposure and HLA in healthy donors. General study results and limits: A missense DCLRE1C variant was associated with V- and J-gene trimming of TCR beta chains in a later analysis, and an independent cohort replicated the association. In the analysis, some V segments, TRBV6-2 and TRBV6-3 included, were excluded as indistinguishable. Associated with HLA alleles at 0.05 false discovery rate in a later analysis were around 15,000 TCR beta sequences. Compared with the approximately 680-donor mean, an Asian-associated ancestry cluster reportedly had fewer N-insertions, according to a later analysis.

The germline gives CDR1 SGHRS, CDR2 YFSETQ. The ends were cut back, 2 bases at V and 1 base at J, with 6 bases in the middle. The CDR3 is 13 residues long. The PCR ran on 60 Vbeta and 13 Jbeta primers. The method was immunoSEQ multiplex PCR; TCRdb's version includes in-frame clones alone and lacks a portion of them. The sample includes roughly 100,000 clones, more than 65% of them seen just once. Sample: PBMCs. This receptor was obtained from a man aged 30-40 years in good health and CMV-seronegative. The V gene is TRBV5-1, the J gene TRBJ1-1; D call uncertain. The CDR3 region has the DNA TGCGCCAGCAGCTTACAGCCGAACACTGAAGCTTTCTTT. Encoded protein: CASSLQPNTEAFF.